This T cell receptor (beta chain) was recorded in a study of shared clonotypes between healthy human individuals. Assay used: immunoSEQ multiplex PCR; TCRdb lists only in-frame clones, some missing. This table holds some 1,400,000 clones, approximately 97% found once. The CDR3 extends over 15 amino acids. The germline CDR1 and CDR2 sequences are SGHTS and YDEGEE. Trimming removed 4 bases from V and 2 bases from J, with 13 bases in between. The sequence was obtained from a man in his thirties or forties in good health. The J gene is TRBJ1-5, the V gene TRBV5-8; D not resolved. Material: naive CD4+ T cells sorted from blood. Noted subset: CD45RA+ positively selected. This CDR3 reads CASSPVGYGNQPQHF. The DNA of the CDR3 is TGTGCCAGCAGCCCTGTCGGGTACGGCAATCAGCCCCAGCATTTT.